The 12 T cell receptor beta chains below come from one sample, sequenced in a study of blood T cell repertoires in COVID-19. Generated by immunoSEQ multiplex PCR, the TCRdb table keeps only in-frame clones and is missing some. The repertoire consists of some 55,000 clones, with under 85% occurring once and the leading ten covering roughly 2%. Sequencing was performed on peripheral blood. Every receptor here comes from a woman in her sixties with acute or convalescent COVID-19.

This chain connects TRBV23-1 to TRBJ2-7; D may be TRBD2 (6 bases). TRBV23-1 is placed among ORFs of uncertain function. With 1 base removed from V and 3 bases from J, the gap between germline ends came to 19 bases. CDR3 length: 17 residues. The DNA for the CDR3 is TGCGCCAGCAGTCAATTCCCCCCAGGGAGGTTGGGCTACGAGCAGTACTTC. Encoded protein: CASSQFPPGRLGYEQYF.

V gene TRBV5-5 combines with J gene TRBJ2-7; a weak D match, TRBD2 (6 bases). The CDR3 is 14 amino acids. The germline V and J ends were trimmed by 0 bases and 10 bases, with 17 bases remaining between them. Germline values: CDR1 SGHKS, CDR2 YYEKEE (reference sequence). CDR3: CASSLAIAVGRQYF. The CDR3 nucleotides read TGTGCCAGCAGCTTGGCCATAGCGGTGGGTCGACAGTACTTC.

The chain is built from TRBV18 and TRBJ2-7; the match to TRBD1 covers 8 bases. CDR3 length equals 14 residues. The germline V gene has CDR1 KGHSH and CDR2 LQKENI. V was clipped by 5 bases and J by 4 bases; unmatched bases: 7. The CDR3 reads CASSSRRGPYEQYF. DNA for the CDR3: TGTGCCAGCTCATCTCGCAGGGGGCCGTACGAGCAGTACTTC.

The CDR3 DNA sequence: TGTGCCAGCAGTTACGGGACAGTAAATAATTCACCCCTCCACTTT. Translated, it gives CASSYGTVNNSPLHF. This chain joins TRBV6-5 and TRBJ1-6, with 7 bases that match TRBD1. Germline values: CDR1 MNHEY, CDR2 SVGAGI. With 2 bases clipped from V and 5 bases from J, the junction kept 3 bases outside the gene matches. This CDR3 region has 15 residues.

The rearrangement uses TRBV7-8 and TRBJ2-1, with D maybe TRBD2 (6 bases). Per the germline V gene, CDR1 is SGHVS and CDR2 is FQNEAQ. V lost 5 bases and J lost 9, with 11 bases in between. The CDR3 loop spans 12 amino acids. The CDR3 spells CASSPLGGEQFF. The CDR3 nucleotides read TGTGCCAGCAGCCCGTTGGGGGGTGAGCAGTTCTTC.

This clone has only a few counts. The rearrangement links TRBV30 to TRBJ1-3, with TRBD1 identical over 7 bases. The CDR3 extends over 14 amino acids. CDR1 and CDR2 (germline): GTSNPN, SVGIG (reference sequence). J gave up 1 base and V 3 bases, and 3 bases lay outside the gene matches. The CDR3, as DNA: TGTGCCTGGAGAACACAGGGGTCTGGAAACACCATATATTTT. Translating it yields CAWRTQGSGNTIYF.

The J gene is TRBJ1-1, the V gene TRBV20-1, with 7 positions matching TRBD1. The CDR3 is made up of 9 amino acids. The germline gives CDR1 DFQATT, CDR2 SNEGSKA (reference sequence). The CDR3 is CKQGTEAFF. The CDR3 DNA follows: TGCAAACAGGGGACTGAAGCTTTCTTT.

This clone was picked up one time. Here the CDR3 reads CASSPSGRGNEQFF. The CDR3 coding sequence is TGTGCCAGCAGCCCTAGCGGGAGAGGAAATGAGCAGTTCTTC. J is TRBJ2-1 and V is TRBV6-2 or TRBV6-3, with TRBD2 matching over 10 bases. The V segment lost 6 bases and the J segment 7 bases; nucleotides outside the gene matches: 6. The CDR3 is 14 amino acids. Germline values: CDR1 MNHEY, CDR2 SVGEGT.

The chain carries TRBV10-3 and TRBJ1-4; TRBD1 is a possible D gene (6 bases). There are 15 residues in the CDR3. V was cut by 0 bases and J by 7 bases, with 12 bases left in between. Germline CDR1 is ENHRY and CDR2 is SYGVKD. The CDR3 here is CAISESSGGAEKLFF. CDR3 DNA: TGTGCCATCAGTGAGTCGTCTGGGGGGGCTGAAAAACTGTTTTTT.

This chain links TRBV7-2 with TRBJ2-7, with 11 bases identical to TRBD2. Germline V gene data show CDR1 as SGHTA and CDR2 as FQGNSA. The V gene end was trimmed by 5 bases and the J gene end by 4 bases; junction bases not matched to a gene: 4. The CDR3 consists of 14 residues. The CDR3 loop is CASSPGLAVYEQYF. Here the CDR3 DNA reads TGTGCCAGCAGCCCGGGACTAGCGGTATACGAGCAGTACTTC.

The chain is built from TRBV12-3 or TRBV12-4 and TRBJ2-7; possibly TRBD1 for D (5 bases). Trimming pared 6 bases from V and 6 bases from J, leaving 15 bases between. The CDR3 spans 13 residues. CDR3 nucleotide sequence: TGTGCCAGCAGCCCAGGGCGGTTCGGCGAGCAGTACTTC. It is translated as CASSPGRFGEQYF.

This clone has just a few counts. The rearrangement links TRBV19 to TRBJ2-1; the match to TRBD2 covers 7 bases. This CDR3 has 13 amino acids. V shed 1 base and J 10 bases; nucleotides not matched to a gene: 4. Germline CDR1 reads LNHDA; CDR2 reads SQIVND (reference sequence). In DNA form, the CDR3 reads TGTGCCAGTAGTATAGCGGGAGGCCTAGAGCAGTTCTTC. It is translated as CASSIAGGLEQFF.